These 12 T cell receptor beta chains share one sample of origin, sequenced in a study of cytomegalovirus exposure and HLA in healthy donors. PCR amplification relied on 60 Vbeta primers (plus 13 Jbeta primers). The method was immunoSEQ multiplex PCR; TCRdb's version includes in-frame clones alone and lacks a portion of them. Of about 120,000 clones listed, over 70% are singletons. The sample consisted of PBMCs. The receptors here all came from a man aged 40-49 years in good health and CMV-seropositive.

The chain combines TRBV11-2 with TRBJ1-4; D unclear. The V end lost 1 base, the J end lost 1 base, and 10 bases lay between the germline ends. The CDR3 length is 16 residues. Germline CDR1 and CDR2: SGHAT and FQNNGV. The CDR3 loop is CASSLVGGRTNEKLFF. The CDR3 DNA sequence: TGTGCCAGCAGCTTAGTAGGCGGAAGAACTAATGAAAAACTGTTTTTT.

This chain links TRBV2 with TRBJ2-3; maybe TRBD2 (5 bases). Germline CDR1 SNHLY, CDR2 FYNNEI. The CDR3 spans 16 residues. Between the trimmed V and J ends, which lost 10 bases and 2 bases, there was a span of 22 bases. CDR3 loop: CATSGGGGGITDTQYF. The CDR3 DNA reads as TGTGCCACTTCTGGCGGTGGAGGAGGAATCACAGATACGCAGTATTTT.

The gene calls are TRBV15 and TRBJ2-5; 9 nucleotides line up with TRBD1. With 4 bases clipped from V and 5 bases from J, the junction kept 8 bases outside the gene matches. Germline lookup yields CDR1 LNHNV and CDR2 YYDKDF (reference sequence). The CDR3 contains 15 residues. The CDR3 is CATSKQGAREETQYF. The CDR3 DNA sequence: TGTGCCACCAGCAAACAGGGGGCGCGGGAGGAGACCCAGTACTTC.

This chain links TRBV6-6 with TRBJ2-2; TRBD1 is a possible D gene (6 bases). This CDR3 has 15 residues. V dropped 7 bases and J dropped 0 bases, with 12 bases sitting between them. CDR1 is MNHNY, CDR2 SVGAGI, per germline (reference sequence). For the CDR3, the DNA is TGTGCCAGCATACGAGGGGGTACGAACACCGGGGAGCTGTTTTTT. This translates into CASIRGGTNTGELFF.

The chain is built from TRBV28 and TRBJ1-2; a possible D gene is TRBD1 (5 bases). This CDR3 has 17 amino acids. Germline CDR1 is MDHEN and CDR2 is SYDVKM. V gave up 6 bases and J gave up 4 bases, with 24 bases separating them. The DNA for the CDR3 is TGTGCCAGCAGGGAGGGGTGGGACGATCAAATATTCTATGGCTACACCTTC. This codes for CASREGWDDQIFYGYTF.

Note on this clone: The same CDR3 also results from other DNA sequences found in this sample. The V gene is TRBV9, the J gene TRBJ2-7; D is perhaps TRBD1 (6 bases). Per the germline V gene, CDR1 is SGDLS and CDR2 is YYNGEE. V was pared by 1 base and J by 1 base, with 9 bases between. This CDR3 region has 14 residues. The CDR3 reads CASSVQGSSYEQYF. In DNA form, the CDR3 reads TGTGCCAGCAGCGTACAGGGGTCTTCCTACGAGCAGTACTTC.

The rearrangement uses TRBV11-2 and TRBJ2-4, with 11 bases aligning to TRBD2. Germline loops: CDR1 SGHAT, CDR2 FQNNGV. V lost 2 bases and J lost 0; bases outside the gene matches: 3. The CDR3 spans 17 residues. CDR3 sequence: CASSLTSGGLAKNIQYF. The CDR3 DNA reads as TGTGCCAGCAGCTTAACTAGCGGGGGACTAGCCAAAAACATTCAGTACTTC.

The chain recombines TRBV15 with TRBJ1-1, with a possible D match to TRBD1 (5 bases). V was shortened by 9 bases and J by 4 bases, with 15 bases between the two germline ends. The CDR3 runs to 13 residues. Germline V gene data show CDR1 as LNHNV and CDR2 as YYDKDF (reference sequence). CDR3 nucleotide sequence: TGTGCCACACACTACGGGGGAACCACTGAAGCTTTCTTT. Protein: CATHYGGTTEAFF.

The chain joins TRBV19 to TRBJ2-3; D uncertain. The CDR3 covers 13 residues. Trimming cost V 5 bases and J 2 bases, with 8 bases left between them. CDR1 LNHDA and CDR2 SQIVND come from the germline V gene (reference sequence). CDR3 in amino acids: CASSLDSTDTQYF. DNA of the CDR3: TGTGCCAGTAGTCTCGACTCCACAGATACGCAGTATTTT.

This clone was counted a single time. The chain combines TRBV6-1 with TRBJ2-1; 10 bases fit TRBD1. Germline values: CDR1 MNHNS, CDR2 SASEGT. This CDR3 has 15 residues. V was clipped by 5 bases and J by 8 bases; unmatched bases: 9. The CDR3: CASSSMTGGSDEQFF. The CDR3 DNA reads TGTGCCAGCAGTTCCATGACAGGGGGCTCCGATGAGCAGTTCTTC.

CDR3 DNA sequence: TGCGCCAGCAGCTTGGATCTCGGTGGCGGGAACTACCAAGAGACCCAGTACTTC. The encoded protein is CASSLDLGGGNYQETQYF. The chain employs TRBV5-1 and TRBJ2-5; TRBD2 might be the D (6 bases). This CDR3 has 18 amino acids. V dropped 0 bases and J dropped 0 bases, with 18 bases sitting between them. Germline assignment: CDR1 SGHRS and CDR2 YFSETQ.

The V call is TRBV7-8, the J call TRBJ2-5; 7 bases map to TRBD1. V was clipped by 4 bases and J by 5 bases; unmatched bases: 10. Germline V CDR1 and CDR2: SGHVS, FQNEAQ. The length of the CDR3 is 15 residues. CDR3 bases: TGTGCCAGCAGCTCCGGACAGGCCTGGGGGGAGACCCAGTACTTC. It specifies CASSSGQAWGETQYF.